This T cell receptor (beta chain) was sequenced for a study of HIV-infected children after antiretroviral therapy interruption. The study's findings and limits: After treatment interruption started, naive CD4+ CDR3 overlap across time points dropped.

Noted treatment: PENTA 11 planned treatment interruption arm or continuous ART arm. RNA-based 3' RACE libraries used unique molecular identifiers. TCRdb reanalysed the 3' RACE reads using MiXCR and keeps one entry per CDR3 protein. Altogether fewer than 50,000 distinct CDR3 sequences are present, around 4.5% being singletons, with the ten largest covering over 0.65%. The table lists this clonotype with many counts. Its matching antigen is unknown. Germline assignment: CDR1 SGHNT and CDR2 YENEEA. The V end lost 1 base, the J end lost 2 bases, and 8 bases lay between the germline ends. CDR3 length: 14 residues.

The chain links TRBV11-3 to TRBJ1-2; D is undetermined. This sequence was found in a pool of human donors with HIV. The sample here was CD45RA+ CD4+ T cells from PBMCs, pooled from several time points, taken from a donor given antiretroviral therapy, either interrupted or continuous. Specified subset: naive CD4+ CD45RA+ CD45RO- T cells. CDR3 DNA: TGTGCCAGCAGCTTAGGGGCAGTCAACTATGGCTACACCTTC. Its protein product is CASSLGAVNYGYTF.